The rows below give T cell receptor beta chains drawn from one sample of a study of blood T cells in healthy people across ages. TCRdb used MiXCR to reprocess the 5' RACE reads, holding one entry per CDR3 protein. The table has 650,000 to 1,000,000 distinct CDR3 sequences, 35% to 40% seen once; the top ten hold 13%. The source material was blood. All receptors come from a man between 18 and 35 years old in good health. The CDR3 runs from the conserved cysteine through the conserved F or W. The D gene is left open where the match is weak. Clone size is not always given. Where it is, it says once, few, many or a class for expanded clones.

v_gene	j_gene	abundance	d_gene	CDR3nt	CDR3aa
TRBV2	TRBJ2-1	-	-	TGTGCCAGCAGCCAGAACAGGGACCATGAGCAGTTCTTC	CASSQNRDHEQFF
TRBV7-9	TRBJ1-2	-	-	TGTGCCAGCAGCTCGGATACGAGGCCGGGGTTCTCTAACTATGGCTACACCTTC	CASSSDTRPGFSNYGYTF
TRBV4-3	TRBJ2-5	-	-	TGCGCCAGCAGCCCGGCCGACCGCCTTGAGACCCAGTACTTC	CASSPADRLETQYF
TRBV2	TRBJ2-3	once	TRBD2	TGTGCCAGCAGTAGCGGGGCAATGGGCACAGATACGCAGTATTTT	CASSSGAMGTDTQYF
TRBV12-3/TRBV12-4	TRBJ1-3	-	TRBD1	TGTGCCAGCAGCATGACAGGGGGTCGAGGAAACACCATATATTTT	CASSMTGGRGNTIYF
TRBV20-1	TRBJ2-4	-	-	TGCAGTGCTCCTACGGGGGGCGCGTCCAAAAACATTCAGTACTTC	CSAPTGGASKNIQYF
TRBV6-2/TRBV6-3	TRBJ2-7	few	TRBD1	TGTGCCAGCAGCCCGGACAGGGGGGACGAGCAGTACTTC	CASSPDRGDEQYF
TRBV13	TRBJ1-1	few	-	TGTGCCAGCAGCTTAACATTCGGAGACACTGAAGCTTTCTTT	CASSLTFGDTEAFF
TRBV20-1	TRBJ1-1	few	-	TGCAGTGCTAGCGGGGGCTGGGACACTGAAGCTTTCTTT	CSASGGWDTEAFF
TRBV6-5	TRBJ2-3	many	-	TGTGCCAGCAGTTATCCCCCGGATACGCAGTATTTT	CASSYPPDTQYF
TRBV12-3/TRBV12-4	TRBJ1-1	few	-	TGTGCCAGCAGTAATACAGGGAAGTCGGCTTTCTTT	CASSNTGKSAFF
TRBV20-1	TRBJ1-2	many	TRBD1	TGCAGTGCTAGGGTGACAGGGGGCTCTGTTGGCTACACCTTC	CSARVTGGSVGYTF
TRBV24-1	TRBJ2-7	few	TRBD1	TGTGCCACCAGTGATTTTGGAATAGGACAGGCGAAATTCCCCTCCTACGAGCAGTACTTC	CATSDFGIGQAKFPSYEQYF
TRBV10-3	TRBJ1-1	few	-	TGTGCCAGCGGGGGGGTGAACACTGAAGCTTTCTTT	CASGGVNTEAFF
TRBV27	TRBJ1-2	-	TRBD1	TGTGCCAGCAGTTCTGGGACAGGGGTGGATGGCTACACCTTC	CASSSGTGVDGYTF
TRBV12-3/TRBV12-4	TRBJ1-2	-	-	TGTGCCGGCAGTCCGGGGACGGGCTATGGCTACACCTTC	CAGSPGTGYGYTF
TRBV7-2	TRBJ1-2	-	-	TGTGCCAGCAGCTTATGGGAAGTCTATGGCCACACCTTC	CASSLWEVYGHTF
TRBV6-2/TRBV6-3	TRBJ1-1	-	-	TGTGCCAGCAGCCGTCCGTCGAGTCCGAACACTGAAGCTTTCTTT	CASSRPSSPNTEAFF
TRBV12-3/TRBV12-4	TRBJ1-2	many	-	TGTGCCAGCAGTTATGACTATGGCTACACCTTC	CASSYDYGYTF
TRBV20-1	TRBJ2-7	-	-	TGCAGTGCTAGAGCTCCGGGTGGGGGGTACTTC	CSARAPGGGYF